Each of the 8 T cell receptor beta chains below was sequenced from the same sample in a study of blood T cell repertoires in COVID-19. Sequenced by immunoSEQ multiplex PCR; TCRdb stores in-frame clones only, minus some. The sample has some 330,000 clones; over 85% are singletons. Sequencing was done on a sample of peripheral blood. The receptors were gathered from a woman aged 25 to 39 with COVID-19, enrolled during active disease.

This clone came up a few times. The chain employs TRBV19 and TRBJ2-2, with TRBD1 matching 7 bases. The length of the CDR3 is 15 residues. V was clipped by 3 bases and J by 1 base; unmatched bases: 2. Germline V gene data show CDR1 as LNHDA and CDR2 as SQIVND (reference sequence). This chain's CDR3 is CASSMGQMNTGELFF. The CDR3 DNA is TGTGCCAGTAGTATGGGACAGATGAACACCGGGGAGCTGTTTTTT.

This clone was counted at least ten times. The chain employs TRBV21-1 and TRBJ2-7; the listed D gene, TRBD2, was not tested against the DNA. TRBV21-1 is flagged as a pseudogene. This CDR3 is built from 16 residues. The DNA of the CDR3 is TGTGCCAGCAGCATAAAAAGGGGGGGCAGAGGCTACGAGCAGTACGTC. It is translated as CASSIKRGGRGYEQYV.

This clone occurred once. This chain uses TRBV13 with TRBJ1-2; 7 bases match TRBD1. Trimming removed 0 bases from V and 8 bases from J; junction bases left unmatched: 9. The CDR3 spans 15 residues. Germline assignment: CDR1 PRHDT and CDR2 FYEKMQ (reference sequence). The CDR3 region has the DNA TGTGCCAGCAGCTTAGGTCGGACAGGAGGCGGCGGCTACACCTTC. It is translated as CASSLGRTGGGGYTF. The variable domain in full, completed from reference TRBV13 and TRBJ1-2, reads AAGVIQSPRHLIKEKRETATLKCYPIPRHDTVYWYQQGPGQDPQFLISFYEKMQSDKGSIPDRFSAQQFSDYHSELNMSSLELGDSALYFCASSLGRTGGGGYTFGSGTRLTVV.

The chain joins TRBV7-9 to TRBJ2-1; 8 positions agree with TRBD2. Germline V CDR1 and CDR2: SEHNR, FQNEAQ (reference sequence). The CDR3 contains 14 residues. V shed 3 bases, J shed 7 bases, and the junction held 5 bases outside the gene matches. The DNA for the CDR3 is TGTGCCAGCAGCTTTAGCGGGGAGGGGAATGAGCAGTTCTTC. Its protein product is CASSFSGEGNEQFF.

The chain recombines TRBV9 with TRBJ1-1; D remains unclear. The ends were cut back, 3 bases at V and 1 base at J, with 10 bases in the middle. Looked up from germline, CDR1 is SGDLS and CDR2 is YYNGEE. This CDR3 spans 14 amino acids. CDR3 in DNA: TGTGCCAGCAGCGGACGGGAGGCGAACACTGAAGCTTTCTTT. Protein sequence: CASSGREANTEAFF.

The sample holds one count of this clone. This chain links TRBV6-2 or TRBV6-3 with TRBJ2-1; D is perhaps TRBD2 (7 bases). V was cut by 0 bases and J by 6 bases, with 9 bases left in between. Germline assignment: CDR1 MNHEY and CDR2 SVGEGT. This CDR3 region has 14 residues. The CDR3 spells CASSYSAGANEQFF. CDR3 sequence (DNA): TGTGCCAGCAGTTACTCCGCGGGGGCCAATGAGCAGTTCTTC.

The J gene is TRBJ1-2, the V gene TRBV3-1 (or the pseudogene TRBV3-2), with TRBD1 matching 7 bases. V was clipped by 2 bases and J by 4 bases; unmatched bases: 4. The CDR3 spans 14 residues. Germline V gives CDR1 LGHDT, CDR2 YNNKEL (reference sequence). The CDR3 here is CASSQTRGSYGYTF. The CDR3 DNA reads as TGTGCCAGCAGCCAAACCAGGGGGTCCTATGGCTACACCTTC.

This clone was seen only a few times. The V and J genes are TRBV6-2 or TRBV6-3 and TRBJ1-1, with a tentative D call TRBD1 (6 bases). The germline V and J ends were trimmed by 2 bases and 4 bases, with 11 bases remaining between them. CDR1 and CDR2 (germline): MNHEY, SVGEGT. The CDR3 contains 14 residues. In DNA form, the CDR3 reads TGTGCCAGCAGTTACGGGGAAGGGGGCACTGAAGCTTTCTTT. Its translation: CASSYGEGGTEAFF.